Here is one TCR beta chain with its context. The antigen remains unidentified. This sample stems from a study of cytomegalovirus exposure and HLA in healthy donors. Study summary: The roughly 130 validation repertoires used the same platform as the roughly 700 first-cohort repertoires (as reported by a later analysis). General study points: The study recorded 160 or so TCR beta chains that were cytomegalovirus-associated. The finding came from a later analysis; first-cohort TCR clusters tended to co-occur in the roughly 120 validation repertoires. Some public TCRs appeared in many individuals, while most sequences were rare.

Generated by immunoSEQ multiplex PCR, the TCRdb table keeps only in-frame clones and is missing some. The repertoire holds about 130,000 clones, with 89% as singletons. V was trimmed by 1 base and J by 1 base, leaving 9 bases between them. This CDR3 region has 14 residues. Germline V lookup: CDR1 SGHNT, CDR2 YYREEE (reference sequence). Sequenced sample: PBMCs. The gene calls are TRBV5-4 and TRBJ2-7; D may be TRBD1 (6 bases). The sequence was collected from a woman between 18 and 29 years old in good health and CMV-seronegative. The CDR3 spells CASSLNGQSYEQYF. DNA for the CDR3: TGTGCCAGCAGCTTGAACGGACAGTCCTACGAGCAGTACTTC.